This T cell receptor beta chain was profiled in a study of beta chain features in type 1 diabetes. Regarding the study as a whole: In every one of the four CD4+ subsets, TCRB CDR3s were moderately but significantly shorter in Type 1 diabetes patients. Comparison showed that naive, central memory and Treg TCRB repertoires appeared more similar among patients than among healthy donors.

About this clone: Its matching antigen is unknown.

The sequenced template was cDNA made from the entire isolated RNA. Using immunoSEQ multiplex PCR, the repertoire was profiled, and TCRdb retains in-frame clones only, with some absent. The profile shows about 340,000 clones, about 14% of them singletons. The TCR was taken from a woman younger than 35 with type 1 diabetes. Sequencing used naive CD4+ T cells from blood.

The DNA of the CDR3 is TGTGCCAGCAGCCCAAGTACAGGGGGCTGGAACACTGAAGCTTTCTTT. Encoded protein: CASSPSTGGWNTEAFF. The chain joins TRBV14 to TRBJ1-1; 9 nucleotides agree with TRBD1. The CDR3 spans 16 residues. With 4 bases clipped from V and 1 base from J, the junction kept 7 bases outside the gene matches. Germline CDR1 SGHDN, CDR2 FVKESK.